A single sample gave rise to the 27 T cell receptor beta chains below, sequenced in a study of blood T cell repertoires in COVID-19. Assay: immunoSEQ multiplex PCR; the TCRdb copy retains only in-frame clones and omits some. Here the sample spans around 250,000 clones, about nine tenths being singletons. Sequenced material: PBMCs or T cells enriched from blood (not recorded which). The receptors were sampled from a man between 18 and 29 years old who had recovered from COVID-19.

The rearrangement joins TRBV14 to TRBJ2-3; possibly TRBD2 for D (6 bases). The germline V gene has CDR1 SGHDN and CDR2 FVKESK. The CDR3 consists of 17 residues. The ends were cut back, 4 bases at V and 2 bases at J, with 19 bases in the middle. As DNA, the CDR3 is TGTGCCAGCAGCCCTAGGAATCGCGGGGCTCTCACAGATACGCAGTATTTT. Translating gives CASSPRNRGALTDTQYF.

This clone turned up a few times. V and J are TRBV4-1 and TRBJ2-2, with D unclear. CDR1 is MGHRA, CDR2 YSYEKL, per germline. The V end lost 4 bases, the J end lost 1 base, and 7 bases lay between the germline ends. CDR3 length equals 14 residues. In nucleotides, the CDR3 is TGCGCCAGCAGCCGACAAAGGAACACCGGGGAGCTGTTTTTT. Translating gives CASSRQRNTGELFF.

This rearrangement joins TRBV29-1 to TRBJ1-2; no reliable D call. V was cut by 0 bases and J by 4 bases, with 6 bases left in between. This CDR3 is 12 amino acids long. In germline, CDR1 is SQVTM, CDR2 ANQGSEA. CDR3 sequence: CSVEDVGYGYTF. Written as DNA, the CDR3 is TGCAGCGTTGAAGACGTCGGCTATGGCTACACCTTC.

This sequence joins TRBV19 and TRBJ1-1; a weak D match, TRBD1 (6 bases). V was trimmed by 1 base and J by 4 bases, leaving 10 bases between them. Germline V gene lookup returns CDR1 LNHDA and CDR2 SQIVND (reference sequence). The CDR3 consists of 14 residues. In DNA, the CDR3 is TGTGCCAGTAGTATAGGGGACACAGGCACTGAAGCTTTCTTT. Translated: CASSIGDTGTEAFF.

The rearrangement joins TRBV10-2 to TRBJ1-2; TRBD1 is a possible D gene (6 bases). V was pared by 6 bases and J by 2 bases, with 10 bases between. The CDR3 has 13 amino acids. Germline-derived CDR1 and CDR2 are WSHSY and SAAADI. In nucleotides, the CDR3 is TGCGCCAGCAGCCAAGGACAGAACTATGGCTACACCTTC. Its protein is CASSQGQNYGYTF.

The gene calls are TRBV12-3 or TRBV12-4 and TRBJ2-1; D unresolved. The CDR3 has 11 residues. Trimming took 10 bases from V and 6 from J, leaving 10 bases between them. CDR3 sequence (DNA): TGTGCCACCCGTTTCCGCAATGAGCAGTTCTTC. It specifies CATRFRNEQFF.

V usage is TRBV20-1 and J usage is TRBJ2-1; D remains unclear. Germline-derived CDR1 and CDR2 are DFQATT and SNEGSKA (reference sequence). This CDR3 is 16 amino acids long. V was cut by 3 bases and J by 0 bases, with 15 bases left in between. CDR3 nucleotides: TGCAGTGCTAGTCCCCCCGCAAAGAGCTCCTACAATGAGCAGTTCTTC. Encoded protein: CSASPPAKSSYNEQFF.

This chain joins TRBV5-4 and TRBJ2-2, with TRBD2 matching 10 bases. Germline CDR1 SGHNT, CDR2 YYREEE (reference sequence). This CDR3 region has 15 residues. V shed 0 bases, J shed 6 bases, and the junction held 2 bases outside the gene matches. The CDR3 nucleotides read TGTGCCAGCAGCTTGGCGGGGACTAGCGCCGGGGAGCTGTTTTTT. The encoded protein is CASSLAGTSAGELFF.

This clone was counted a few times. The chain uses TRBV4-1 and TRBJ1-2; D is perhaps TRBD1 (5 bases). CDR1 is MGHRA, CDR2 YSYEKL, per germline. The CDR3 runs to 15 residues. Trimming pared 1 base from V and 3 bases from J, leaving 12 bases between. The CDR3 here is CASSQVGRRDYGYTF. Here the CDR3 DNA reads TGCGCCAGCAGCCAAGTGGGGCGCAGGGACTATGGCTACACCTTC.

Ten or more counts support this clone. The same CDR3 can be traced to other DNA sequences in this sample. The rearrangement links TRBV7-9 to TRBJ2-7; 11 bases match TRBD1. Per germline, CDR1 SEHNR and CDR2 FQNEAQ (reference sequence). This CDR3 spans 14 amino acids. V trimming: 5 bases; J trimming: 7 bases; junction bases outside the gene matches: 7. CDR3 sequence (DNA): TGTGCCAGCAGCCACCGGGACAGGGGGGGAGAGCAGTACTTC. It specifies CASSHRDRGGEQYF. Variable domain in full (rest from reference TRBV7-9 and TRBJ2-7): DTGVSQNPRHKITKRGQNVTFRCDPISEHNRLYWYRQTLGQGPEFLTYFQNEAQLEKSRLLSDRFSAERPKGSFSTLEIQRTEQGDSAMYLCASSHRDRGGEQYFGPGTRLTVT.

The genes are TRBV28 and TRBJ2-7; 8 nucleotides match TRBD1. Germline loops: CDR1 MDHEN, CDR2 SYDVKM. Trimming at V came to 5 bases and at J to 2 bases, leaving 5 bases not matched to a gene. This CDR3 region has 14 residues. The CDR3 bases are TGTGCCAGCAGTCGATTGACAGGGGCCTACGAGCAGTACTTC. This translates into CASSRLTGAYEQYF.

V gene TRBV25-1 combines with J gene TRBJ2-3, with D maybe TRBD2 (6 bases). The V gene's germline CDR1 is MGHDK and CDR2 SYGVNS. The germline V and J ends were trimmed by 6 bases and 2 bases, with 18 bases remaining between them. This CDR3 comprises 16 residues. This CDR3 is CASRKTGTPLTDTQYF. CDR3 bases: TGTGCCAGCAGAAAGACCGGGACTCCACTCACAGATACGCAGTATTTT.

V and J are TRBV2 and TRBJ1-5; 9 bases line up with TRBD1. CDR1 is SNHLY and CDR2 is FYNNEI in the germline V gene. V lost 6 bases, J lost 5 bases, and 8 bases stayed unmatched. The CDR3 runs to 15 residues. CDR3 sequence: CASRVAGQGHQPQHF. The CDR3 region has the DNA TGTGCCAGCAGAGTAGCGGGACAGGGTCATCAGCCCCAGCATTTT.

The chain uses TRBV19 and TRBJ1-1, with D hard to call. This CDR3 comprises 11 residues. Per germline, CDR1 LNHDA and CDR2 SQIVND (reference sequence). The V end was cut by 1 base, the J end by 8 bases, with 5 bases between. CDR3 DNA sequence: TGTGCCAGTAGTATAGCGGGGGAAGCTTTCTTT. Translated: CASSIAGEAFF.

This rearrangement joins TRBV29-1 to TRBJ1-2; tentatively, D is TRBD1 (6 bases). CDR3 size: 14 residues. V was shortened by 5 bases and J by 4 bases, with 17 bases between the two germline ends. In germline, CDR1 is SQVTM, CDR2 ANQGSEA. CDR3 amino acids: CSVHAPGHTYGYTF. The CDR3 DNA reads as TGCAGCGTTCATGCCCCGGGACATACCTATGGCTACACCTTC. Combining the CDR3 with reference TRBV29-1 and TRBJ1-2 gives the whole variable domain SAVISQKPSRDICQRGTSLTIQCQVDSQVTMMFWYRQQPGQSLTLIATANQGSEATYESGFVIDKFPISRPNLTFSTLTVSNMSPEDSSIYLCSVHAPGHTYGYTFGSGTRLTVV.

With regard to this clone: The identical CDR3 is also encoded by other nucleotide sequences in the sample. J is TRBJ1-1 and V is TRBV12-3 or TRBV12-4; D is unclear. This CDR3 region has 12 residues. V was trimmed by 3 bases and J by 1 base, leaving 3 bases between them. CDR3 sequence: CASSFRNTEAFF. In DNA, the CDR3 is TGTGCCAGCAGTTTCAGGAACACTGAAGCTTTCTTT.

The count of this clone is one. The chain carries TRBV18 and TRBJ2-1; D not resolved. CDR3 size: 13 residues. Between the trimmed V and J ends, which lost 5 bases and 5 bases, there was a span of 10 bases. Germline V gene lookup returns CDR1 KGHSH and CDR2 LQKENI. The CDR3 sequence is CASSSTQNNEQFF. Here the CDR3 DNA reads TGTGCCAGCTCAAGTACACAGAACAATGAGCAGTTCTTC.

This chain uses TRBV7-2 with TRBJ1-3; TRBD1 matches 8 bases. CDR1 and CDR2 (germline): SGHTA, FQGNSA. The trim removed 3 bases at V and 0 bases at J, leaving 7 bases unmatched. The CDR3 is made up of 17 amino acids. DNA of the CDR3: TGTGCCAGCAGCTTTTCCGGGACAGGATTCTCTGGAAACACCATATATTTT. Its translation is CASSFSGTGFSGNTIYF.

This rearrangement joins TRBV5-1 to TRBJ2-5; 8 bases are shared with TRBD2. Trimming took 0 bases from V and 0 from J; bases not matched to a gene: 4. The CDR3 is 16 residues long. Germline V gene lookup returns CDR1 SGHRS and CDR2 YFSETQ. The CDR3 DNA reads TGCGCCAGCAGCTTGGTCCGGGGGGGATACCAAGAGACCCAGTACTTC. Protein product: CASSLVRGGYQETQYF.

This clone was observed a few times. The V gene is TRBV6-5, the J gene TRBJ1-3, with D tentatively TRBD1 (5 bases). The CDR3 is 14 residues long. Trimming removed 7 bases at V and 3 bases at J, with 13 bases between. CDR1 is MNHEY and CDR2 is SVGAGI in the germline V gene. CDR3 nucleotide sequence: TGTGCCAGCACCGGGGGGACGGTTGGAAACACCATATATTTT. Translating it yields CASTGGTVGNTIYF.

The chain links TRBV5-4 to TRBJ2-7; the D is unclear. Germline lookup yields CDR1 SGHNT and CDR2 YYREEE (reference sequence). V dropped 2 bases and J dropped 5 bases, with 11 bases sitting between them. This CDR3 comprises 13 residues. The CDR3 is CASSFVQSHEQYF. The CDR3 nucleotides read TGTGCCAGCAGCTTTGTACAATCCCACGAGCAGTACTTC.

The J gene is TRBJ1-4, the V gene TRBV5-4; D not certain. CDR3 length: 14 amino acids. V dropped 4 bases and J dropped 6 bases, with 13 bases sitting between them. Germline V gives CDR1 SGHNT, CDR2 YYREEE (reference sequence). CDR3 amino acids: CASSLRVGDEKLFF. Written as DNA, the CDR3 is TGTGCCAGCAGCCTCCGTGTCGGAGATGAAAAACTGTTTTTT. Full variable domain (outside the CDR3, taken from reference TRBV5-4 and TRBJ1-4): ETGVTQSPTHLIKTRGQQVTLRCSSQSGHNTVSWYQQALGQGPQFIFQYYREEENGRGNFPPRFSGLQFPNYSSELNVNALELDDSALYLCASSLRVGDEKLFFGSGTQLSVL.

The chain recombines TRBV7-2 with TRBJ2-7; 7 positions match TRBD1. V dropped 5 bases and J dropped 2; count of bases not matched to a gene: 6. The CDR3 contains 14 residues. CDR1 is SGHTA, CDR2 FQGNSA, per germline. In nucleotides, the CDR3 is TGTGCCAGCAGCCGGGACAGCGAAGCCTACGAGCAGTACTTC. This gives the protein CASSRDSEAYEQYF.

V and J are TRBV27 and TRBJ2-7, with D possibly matching TRBD1 (6 bases). CDR1 and CDR2 from the germline V gene are MNHEY and SMNVEV (reference sequence). V gave up 3 bases and J gave up 4 bases, with 13 bases separating them. The CDR3 length is 14 residues. Here the CDR3 DNA reads TGTGCCAGCAGTTTTAGGGGGACGGAATACGAGCAGTACTTC. The encoded protein is CASSFRGTEYEQYF.

The chain uses TRBV12-3 or TRBV12-4 and TRBJ2-1, with TRBD2 identical over 7 bases. Trimming cost V 4 bases and J 8 bases; bases outside gene matches: 5. CDR3 length equals 13 residues. The DNA for the CDR3 is TGTGCCAGCAGTTGGGGGACTACATATGAGCAGTTCTTC. It encodes CASSWGTTYEQFF.

This clone was counted once. This chain joins TRBV7-8 and TRBJ2-1; 15 bases are a match to TRBD2. CDR3 length: 16 amino acids. J gave up 6 bases and V 5 bases, and 5 bases lay outside the gene matches. Per the germline V gene, CDR1 is SGHVS and CDR2 is FQNEAQ. The CDR3 reads CASSTGLAGGPNEQFF. CDR3 nucleotides: TGTGCCAGCAGCACGGGACTAGCGGGAGGTCCCAATGAGCAGTTCTTC.

This chain uses TRBV2 with TRBJ2-3; D ambiguous. CDR3 length: 11 residues. With 4 bases removed from V and 6 bases from J, the gap between germline ends came to 5 bases. Germline V gene data show CDR1 as SNHLY and CDR2 as FYNNEI. The CDR3 region has the DNA TGTGCCAGCAGTGCTGTGGATACGCAGTATTTT. As protein: CASSAVDTQYF.